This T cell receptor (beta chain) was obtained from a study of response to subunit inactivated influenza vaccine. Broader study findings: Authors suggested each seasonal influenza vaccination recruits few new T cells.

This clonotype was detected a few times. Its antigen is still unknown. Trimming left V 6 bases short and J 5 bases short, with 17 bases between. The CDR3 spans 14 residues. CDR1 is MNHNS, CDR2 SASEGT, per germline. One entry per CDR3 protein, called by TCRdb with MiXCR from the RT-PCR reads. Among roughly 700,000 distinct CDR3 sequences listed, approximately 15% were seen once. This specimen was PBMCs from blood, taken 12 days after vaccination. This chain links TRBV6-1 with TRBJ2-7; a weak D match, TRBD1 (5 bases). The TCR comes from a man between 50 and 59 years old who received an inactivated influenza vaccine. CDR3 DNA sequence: TGTGCCAGCAGCCGCGACAGTATTATGGACGAGCAGTACTTC. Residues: CASSRDSIMDEQYF.